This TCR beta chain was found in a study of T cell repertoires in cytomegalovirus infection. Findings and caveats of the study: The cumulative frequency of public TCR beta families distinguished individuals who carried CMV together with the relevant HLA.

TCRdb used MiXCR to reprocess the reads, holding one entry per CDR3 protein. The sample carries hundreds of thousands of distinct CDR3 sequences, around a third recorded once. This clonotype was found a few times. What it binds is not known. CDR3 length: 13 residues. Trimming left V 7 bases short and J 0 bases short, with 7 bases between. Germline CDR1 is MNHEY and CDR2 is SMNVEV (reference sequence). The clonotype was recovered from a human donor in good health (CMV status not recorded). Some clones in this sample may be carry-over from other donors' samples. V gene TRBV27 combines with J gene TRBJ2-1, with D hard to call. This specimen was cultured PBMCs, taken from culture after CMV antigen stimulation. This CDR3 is CASKGSSYNEQFF. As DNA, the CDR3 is TGTGCCAGCAAGGGTAGCTCCTACAATGAGCAGTTCTTC.